The 14 T cell receptor beta chains given below trace back to one sample, sequenced in a study of blood T cell repertoires in COVID-19. Repertoires were generated with immunoSEQ multiplex PCR, while TCRdb's copy carries only in-frame clones and drops some. This sample has around 240,000 clones, with roughly 82% found just once. The source material was peripheral blood. Source of these receptors: a woman in her forties who had recovered from COVID-19.

The chain combines TRBV6-2 or TRBV6-3 with TRBJ2-3; TRBD1 is a possible D gene (6 bases). This CDR3 has 15 amino acids. CDR1 MNHEY and CDR2 SVGEGT come from the germline V gene. V lost 6 bases to trimming and J lost 1 base, with 14 bases between them. CDR3 DNA: TGTGCCAGCAGCCCCGGACAGTTTGGCACAGATACGCAGTATTTT. It translates to CASSPGQFGTDTQYF.

The chain has TRBV2 and TRBJ2-3, with 11 bases that match TRBD2. Germline-derived CDR1 and CDR2 are SNHLY and FYNNEI. V lost 4 bases, J lost 3 bases, and 24 bases stayed unmatched. The CDR3 totals 22 residues. The CDR3 loop reads CASSGISSGGDFRRLWTDTQYF. The CDR3 DNA reads as TGTGCCAGCAGTGGTATTAGTAGCGGGGGGGACTTTCGGAGACTATGGACAGATACGCAGTATTTT. The whole variable domain, filled in from reference TRBV2 and TRBJ2-3, reads EPEVTQTPSHQVTQMGQEVILRCVPISNHLYFYWYRQILGQKVEFLVSFYNNEISEKSEIFDDQFSVERPDGSNFTLKIRSTKLEDSAMYFCASSGISSGGDFRRLWTDTQYFGPGTRLTVL.

The table lists this clone with a count of one. The J gene is TRBJ2-7, the V gene TRBV6-2 or TRBV6-3; possibly TRBD2 for D (6 bases). Germline assignment: CDR1 MNHEY and CDR2 SVGEGT. This CDR3 is 16 amino acids long. Trimming removed 2 bases at V and 0 bases at J, with 14 bases between. The CDR3 loop reads CASSYPTGVTSYEQYF. The CDR3 nucleotides read TGTGCCAGCAGTTACCCCACGGGGGTTACCTCCTACGAGCAGTACTTC.

This clone was recorded once. This chain uses TRBV3-1 (or the pseudogene TRBV3-2) with TRBJ1-1; no reliable D call. This CDR3 is built from 14 residues. Trimming shortened V by 2 bases and J by 6 bases, and 13 bases separated the two germline ends. Germline-derived CDR1 and CDR2 are LGHDT and YNNKEL (reference sequence). In DNA, the CDR3 is TGTGCCAGCAGCCAATACGCGGAGGGAGCTGAAGCTTTCTTT. Its protein is CASSQYAEGAEAFF.

The J gene is TRBJ1-5, the V gene TRBV10-3, with D possibly being TRBD1 (6 bases). CDR1 and CDR2 (germline): ENHRY, SYGVKD. Trimming pared 4 bases from V and 2 bases from J, leaving 9 bases between. CDR3 length: 14 amino acids. CDR3 sequence: CAISGQDGNQPQHF. The CDR3 DNA reads TGTGCCATCAGTGGACAGGATGGCAATCAGCCCCAGCATTTT.

V usage is TRBV3-1 (or the pseudogene TRBV3-2) and J usage is TRBJ1-5, with unresolved D. The CDR3 runs to 19 residues. V dropped 0 bases and J dropped 0 bases, with 18 bases sitting between them. From germline, CDR1 is LGHDT and CDR2 YNNKEL (reference sequence). The DNA for the CDR3 is TGTGCCAGCAGCCAAGAAGCTTTAAGGGAGTATTATAGCAATCAGCCCCAGCATTTT. It translates to CASSQEALREYYSNQPQHF.

The sample holds many counts of this clone. The chain has TRBV19 and TRBJ1-5, with 7 bases fitting TRBD1. CDR3 length: 15 residues. Losses at the gene ends were 2 bases for V and 6 bases for J; bases not matched to a gene: 7. Per the germline V gene, CDR1 is LNHDA and CDR2 is SQIVND (reference sequence). The CDR3 reads CASSILRGPSQPQHF. The CDR3 DNA sequence: TGTGCCAGTAGTATATTGAGGGGGCCGAGTCAGCCCCAGCATTTT. The variable domain in full, completed from reference TRBV19 and TRBJ1-5, reads DGGITQSPKYLFRKEGQNVTLSCEQNLNHDAMYWYRQDPGQGLRLIYYSQIVNDFQKGDIAEGYSVSREKKESFPLTVTSAQKNPTAFYLCASSILRGPSQPQHFGDGTRLSIL.

This clone turned up a few times. V usage is TRBV6-5 and J usage is TRBJ1-3; D is unclear. There are 15 residues in the CDR3. Germline values: CDR1 MNHEY, CDR2 SVGAGI. Trimming shortened V by 6 bases and J by 0 bases, and 12 bases separated the two germline ends. CDR3 in amino acids: CASSRSRDSGNTIYF. CDR3 bases: TGTGCCAGCAGCCGGAGCCGGGACTCTGGAAACACCATATATTTT.

This chain links TRBV5-4 with TRBJ2-3; D perhaps matches TRBD1 (8 bases). Between the trimmed V and J ends, which lost 4 bases and 4 bases, there was a span of 16 bases. The length of the CDR3 is 15 residues. The germline gives CDR1 SGHNT, CDR2 YYREEE (reference sequence). CDR3 protein: CASSDPTGGADTQYF. CDR3 DNA: TGTGCCAGCAGCGACCCTACAGGGGGGGCAGATACGCAGTATTTT.

The rearrangement joins TRBV6-5 to TRBJ1-5; 7 bases match TRBD1. Germline trimming cut 6 bases from V and 3 bases from J; bases unmatched to any gene: 8. CDR3 size: 15 residues. CDR1 and CDR2 from the germline V gene are MNHEY and SVGAGI. The CDR3 DNA sequence: TGTGCCAGCAGGAGCGGACAGGCCCACAATCAGCCCCAGCATTTT. Amino acids: CASRSGQAHNQPQHF.

The V call is TRBV4-3, the J call TRBJ1-4; D perhaps matches TRBD1 (5 bases). Germline CDR1 LGHNA, CDR2 YSLEER. The V and J ends lost 1 base and 8 bases respectively, with 20 bases between them. The CDR3 sequence is 17 residues long. The CDR3 is CASSQAPFLQGDEKLFF. DNA for the CDR3: TGCGCCAGCAGCCAAGCCCCTTTTTTGCAGGGTGACGAAAAACTGTTTTTT.

The chain couples TRBV28 to TRBJ2-3; D perhaps matches TRBD2 (6 bases). Between the trimmed V and J ends, which lost 8 bases and 2 bases, there was a span of 8 bases. The length of the CDR3 is 12 residues. Germline V gene data show CDR1 as MDHEN and CDR2 as SYDVKM. The CDR3 DNA follows: TGTGCCAGCTGCGGGGTCACAGATACGCAGTATTTT. Amino acid sequence: CASCGVTDTQYF.

The chain recombines TRBV2 with TRBJ2-7, with 11 positions matching TRBD2. CDR3 size: 15 residues. J gave up 1 base and V 6 bases, and 5 bases lay outside the gene matches. Germline V gene lookup returns CDR1 SNHLY and CDR2 FYNNEI. CDR3 amino acids: CASRPLAGASYEQYF. The CDR3 DNA reads TGTGCCAGCAGACCACTAGCGGGGGCTTCCTACGAGCAGTACTTC.

V usage is TRBV4-3 and J usage is TRBJ1-2, with a weak D call TRBD1 (6 bases). Germline V gene sequence: CDR1 LGHNA, CDR2 YSLEER. CDR3 length: 15 amino acids. Trimming shortened V by 1 base and J by 5 bases, and 14 bases separated the two germline ends. The CDR3 region is CASSQGIGGRYGYTF. The CDR3, as DNA: TGCGCCAGCAGCCAAGGGATAGGGGGAAGATATGGCTACACCTTC.